What follows is one T cell receptor (beta chain) and its context. The data were obtained in a study of preoperative IRX-2 immunotherapy in early breast cancer. The CDR3 contains 16 residues. CDR1 and CDR2 (germline): SEHNR, FQNEAQ (reference sequence). Between the trimmed V and J ends, which lost 0 bases and 2 bases, there was a span of 11 bases. The data were produced by immunoSEQ multiplex PCR, yet TCRdb's version contains in-frame clones alone and is incomplete. The sample carries almost 35,000 clones, roughly 96% recorded once. Documented treatment: preoperative locoregional IRX-2 cytokine immunotherapy. Patients received preoperative, locoregional IRX-2 cytokine immunotherapy in a phase Ib study.

The receptor was derived from a human donor with breast cancer. The chain recombines TRBV7-9 with TRBJ1-5, with D possibly TRBD1 on 6 matching bases. Collection took place from a patient treated with IRX-2 immunotherapy. The CDR3 DNA sequence: TGTGCCAGCAGCTTAGCTGGAGGGACACGCAATCAGCCCCAGCATTTT. Translated: CASSLAGGTRNQPQHF.